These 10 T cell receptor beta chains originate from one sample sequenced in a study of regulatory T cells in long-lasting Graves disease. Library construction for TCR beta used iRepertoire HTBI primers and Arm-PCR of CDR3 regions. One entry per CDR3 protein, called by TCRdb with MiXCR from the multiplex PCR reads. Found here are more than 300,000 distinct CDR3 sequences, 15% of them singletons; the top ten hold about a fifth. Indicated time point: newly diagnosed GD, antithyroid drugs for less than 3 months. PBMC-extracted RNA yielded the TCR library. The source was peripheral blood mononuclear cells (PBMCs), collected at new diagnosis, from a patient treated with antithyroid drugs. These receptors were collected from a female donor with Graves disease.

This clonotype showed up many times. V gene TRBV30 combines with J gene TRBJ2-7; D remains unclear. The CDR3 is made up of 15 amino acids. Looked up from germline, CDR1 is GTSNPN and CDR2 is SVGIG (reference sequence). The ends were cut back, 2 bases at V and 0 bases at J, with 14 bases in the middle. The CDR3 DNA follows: TGTGCCTGGAGTAATTTGCGGTCACGCTCCTACGAGCAGTACTTC. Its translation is CAWSNLRSRSYEQYF.

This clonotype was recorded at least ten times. This CDR3 is CASSDEGTEAFF. CDR3 nucleotides: TGTGCCAGCTCCGATGAGGGCACTGAAGCTTTCTTT. The V gene is TRBV18, the J gene TRBJ1-1; D unresolved. CDR1 is KGHSH, CDR2 LQKENI, per germline. The CDR3 is 12 residues long. V lost 6 bases to trimming and J lost 4 bases, with 9 bases between them.

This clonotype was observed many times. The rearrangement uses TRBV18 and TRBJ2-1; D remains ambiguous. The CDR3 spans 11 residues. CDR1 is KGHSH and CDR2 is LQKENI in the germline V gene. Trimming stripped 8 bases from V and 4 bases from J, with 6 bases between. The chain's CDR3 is CASSPYNEQFF. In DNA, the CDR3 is TGTGCCAGCAGCCCGTACAATGAGCAGTTCTTC.

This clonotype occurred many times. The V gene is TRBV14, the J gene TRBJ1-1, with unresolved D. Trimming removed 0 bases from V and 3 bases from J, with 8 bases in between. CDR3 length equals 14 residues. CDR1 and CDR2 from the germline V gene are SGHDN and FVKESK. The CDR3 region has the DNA TGTGCCAGCAGCCAAGAAATTAGATACACTGAAGCTTTCTTT. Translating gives CASSQEIRYTEAFF.

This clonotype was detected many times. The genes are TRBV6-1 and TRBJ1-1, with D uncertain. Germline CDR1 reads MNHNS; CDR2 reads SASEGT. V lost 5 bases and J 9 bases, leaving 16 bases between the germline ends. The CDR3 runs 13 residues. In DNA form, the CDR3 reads TGTGCCAGCAGTCTTTCCTTAGGAGGGCAAGCTTTCTTT. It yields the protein CASSLSLGGQAFF.

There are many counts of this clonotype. The CDR3 DNA reads as TGCGCCAGCAGCCAACCGCCGATCGGCATCAGCTCCTACAATGAGCAGTTCTTC. Protein: CASSQPPIGISSYNEQFF. The chain joins TRBV4-3 to TRBJ2-1; D is undetermined. The germline V gene has CDR1 LGHNA and CDR2 YSLEER. Trimming stripped 2 bases from V and 0 bases from J, with 17 bases between. The CDR3 length is 18 residues.

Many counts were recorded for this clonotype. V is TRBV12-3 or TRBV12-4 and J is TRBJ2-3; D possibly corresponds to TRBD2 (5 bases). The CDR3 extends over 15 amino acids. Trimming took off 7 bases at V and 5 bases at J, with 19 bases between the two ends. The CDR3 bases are TGTGCCAGCACCGAAAATAGCGTGGCTAAAGATACGCAGTATTTT. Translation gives CASTENSVAKDTQYF.

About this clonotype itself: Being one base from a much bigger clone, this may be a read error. The CDR3 sequence: CASSQVRGSYEQHF. DNA of the CDR3: TGTGCCAGCAGCCAAGTCAGGGGCTCCTACGAGCAGCACTTC. This sequence joins TRBV3-1 and TRBJ2-7; tentative D call: TRBD1 (6 bases). The CDR3 runs to 14 residues. Germline V gives CDR1 LGHDT, CDR2 YNNKEL (reference sequence).

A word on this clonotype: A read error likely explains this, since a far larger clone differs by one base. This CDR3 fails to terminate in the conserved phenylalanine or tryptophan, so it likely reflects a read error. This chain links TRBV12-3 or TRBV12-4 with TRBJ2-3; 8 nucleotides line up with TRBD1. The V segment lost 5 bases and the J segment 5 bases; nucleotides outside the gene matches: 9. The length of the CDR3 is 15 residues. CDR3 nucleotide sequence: TGTGCCAGCAGTGTGTCGTACAGGGGGATAGATACGCAGTATTCT. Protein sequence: CASSVSYRGIDTQYS.

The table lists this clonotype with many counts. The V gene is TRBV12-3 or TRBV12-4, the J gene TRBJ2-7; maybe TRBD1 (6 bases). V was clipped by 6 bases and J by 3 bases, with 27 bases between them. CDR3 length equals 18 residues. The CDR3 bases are TGTGCCAGCAGCCGCGGCCAGGGGTCTTATGCCAACCTCTACGAGCAGTACTTC. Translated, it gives CASSRGQGSYANLYEQYF.